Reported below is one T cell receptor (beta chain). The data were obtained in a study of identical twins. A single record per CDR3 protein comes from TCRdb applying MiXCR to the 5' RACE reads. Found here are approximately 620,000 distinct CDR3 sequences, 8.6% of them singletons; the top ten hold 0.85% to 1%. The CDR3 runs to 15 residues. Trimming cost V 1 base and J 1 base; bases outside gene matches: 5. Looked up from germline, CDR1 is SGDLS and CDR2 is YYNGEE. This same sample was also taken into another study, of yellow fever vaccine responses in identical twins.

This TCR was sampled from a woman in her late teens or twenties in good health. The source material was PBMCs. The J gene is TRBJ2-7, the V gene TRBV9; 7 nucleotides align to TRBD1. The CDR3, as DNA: TGTGCCAGCAGCGTAACAGGGGAGAGGTCCTACGAGCAGTACTTC. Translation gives CASSVTGERSYEQYF.